This TCR beta chain came from a study of blood T cell repertoires in COVID-19 (dated by TCRdb to 2020 to 2021). The study in broad terms: Samples covering the acute and convalescent phases of COVID-19 were provided by collaborators in the United States, Italy and Spain. The material from the prospective study consisted of cDNA or gDNA derived from T cells, B-cell-depleted T cells, or PBMCs. Subjects who had been exposed to COVID-19, were actively infected with it, or had recovered from it provided the deeply sampled blood TCRbeta repertoires that made up the dataset. The repertoires were released in a freely available public database meant as a resource for research on the immune response to SARS-CoV-2. The samples were drawn from two sources: the first 160 participants of the ongoing ImmuneRACE study, and over 1,000 subjects contributed by 6 global collaborators. Nearly every sample came with metadata listing a de-identified subject ID, COVID-19 status, age in years and sex. HLA class I and class II types, where available, came from metadata supplied by the sample provider rather than from assay-based typing.

Paper-wide results and their limitations: The quantity of clinical and demographic metadata differed by source and by participant and was supplied without curation.

Collaborating institutions collected whole blood in K2EDTA tubes following their own protocols. For TCRbeta analysis, collaborators shipped samples as frozen whole blood, isolated PBMCs, or DNA extracted from either of those sample types. TCRbeta CDR3 regions were amplified from genomic DNA using the immunoSEQ Assay, a bias-controlled multiplex PCR. Regarding the original processing steps: Nucleated cell counts per sample were estimated from amplification of reference gene primers within the assay. To quantify the absolute abundance of each unique TCRbeta CDR3 rearrangement, sequence reads were collapsed and filtered. For each sample, productive Simpson clonality was calculated as the square root of Simpson's diversity index over productive rearrangements. The table was pulled from immuneACCESS by TCRdb, which kept in-frame rearrangements only. Such tables lose some clones; where checked, under half of the loss comes from unresolved V genes, and the rest has no known cause. V, J and clone size reflect that table, while D and trimming were determined from the DNA. The sample table contains approximately 100,000 clones; only one count was recorded for over 80% of them. Around a sixth of the sample is in the top ten clones.

V was cut back by 5 bases and J by 2 bases, leaving a gap of 13 bases between them. The CDR3 holds 14 amino acids from the cysteine to the phenylalanine. CDR3 DNA only is kept here, 42 bases in frame from base 1. Per the germline V gene (reference sequence), LNHDA is the CDR1 and SQIVND is the CDR2. Comment on this clone: The target of this receptor is not known. No qualities accompany the bases; no much larger clone lies one base away.

Sequencing was performed on peripheral blood. The sequence is built from TRBV19 and TRBJ2-7; the D segment could be TRBD1, given 6 matching bases. This clonotype was sampled from a woman in her sixties or seventies with acute or convalescent COVID-19. The DNA reads as follows: TGTGCCAGTAGTCAGGGGTTTACTCCCTACGAGCAGTACTTC. Translation gives CASSQGFTPYEQYF. This CDR3, with the reference TRBV19 and TRBJ2-7 proteins standing in past its ends, gives the full variable domain DGGITQSPKYLFRKEGQNVTLSCEQNLNHDAMYWYRQDPGQGLRLIYYSQIVNDFQKGDIAEGYSVSREKKESFPLTVTSAQKNPTAFYLCASSQGFTPYEQYFGPGTRLTVT.